Below, one TCR beta chain is given with its context. This record belongs to a study of blood T cell repertoires in COVID-19. In the study overall: Acute-phase and convalescent COVID-19 samples originated in the United States, Italy and Spain. In each case, the material was cDNA or gDNA derived from T cells, B-cell-depleted T cells, or PBMCs.

Unmatched junction bases numbered 6, after V lost 9 bases and J lost 9 bases. This CDR3 is built from 13 residues. Source study methods: Estimation of nucleated cell counts was performed using reference gene primer amplification. The assay was immunoSEQ multiplex PCR, and TCRdb's table has in-frame clones only and misses some. V and J calls and clone size come straight from that table; D and trimming were deduced from the DNA. This sample carries a few hundred thousand clones, about 87% of them seen once, and the ten largest clones take 2% to 3%. This chain joins TRBV12-3 or TRBV12-4 and TRBJ2-4; 12 bases are shared with TRBD2. The material sequenced was peripheral blood. This TCR was sampled from a woman aged 50 to 65 with acute or convalescent COVID-19. CDR3 sequence: CASNRGLAGIQYF. DNA of the CDR3: TGTGCCAGTAACCGGGGACTAGCGGGCATTCAGTACTTC.